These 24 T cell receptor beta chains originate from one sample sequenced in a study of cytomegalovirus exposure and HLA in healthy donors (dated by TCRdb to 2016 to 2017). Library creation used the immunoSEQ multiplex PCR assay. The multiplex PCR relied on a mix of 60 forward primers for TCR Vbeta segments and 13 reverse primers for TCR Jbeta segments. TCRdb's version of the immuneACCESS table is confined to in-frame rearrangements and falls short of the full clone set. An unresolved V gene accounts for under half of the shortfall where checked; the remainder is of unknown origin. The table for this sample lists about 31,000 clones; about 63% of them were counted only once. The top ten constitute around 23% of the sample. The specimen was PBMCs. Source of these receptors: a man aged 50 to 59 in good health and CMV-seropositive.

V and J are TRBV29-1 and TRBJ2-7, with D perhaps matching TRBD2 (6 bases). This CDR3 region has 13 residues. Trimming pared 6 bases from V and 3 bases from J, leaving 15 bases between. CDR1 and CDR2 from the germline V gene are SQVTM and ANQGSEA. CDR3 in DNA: TGCAGCGTGGGACTGAAGCTCGGCTACGAGCAGTACTTC. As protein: CSVGLKLGYEQYF.

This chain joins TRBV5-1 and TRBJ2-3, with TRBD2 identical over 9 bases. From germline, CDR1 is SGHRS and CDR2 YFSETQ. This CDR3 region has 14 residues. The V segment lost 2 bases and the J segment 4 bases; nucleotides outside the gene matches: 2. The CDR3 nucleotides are TGCGCCAGCAGCTTTGGCGGGGGGGCAGATACGCAGTATTTT. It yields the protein CASSFGGGADTQYF.

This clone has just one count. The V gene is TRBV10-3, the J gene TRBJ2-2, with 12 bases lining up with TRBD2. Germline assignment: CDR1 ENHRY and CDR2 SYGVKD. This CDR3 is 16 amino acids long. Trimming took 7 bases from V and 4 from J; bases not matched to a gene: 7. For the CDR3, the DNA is TGTGCCATCACTCCGACTAGCGGGGGTCGCACCGGGGAGCTGTTTTTT. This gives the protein CAITPTSGGRTGELFF.

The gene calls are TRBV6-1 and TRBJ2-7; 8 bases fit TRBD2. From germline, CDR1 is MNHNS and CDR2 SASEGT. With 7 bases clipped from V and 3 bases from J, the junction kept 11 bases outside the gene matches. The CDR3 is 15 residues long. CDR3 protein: CASILYSSGRYEQYF. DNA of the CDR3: TGTGCCAGCATCCTCTATTCTAGCGGGCGCTACGAGCAGTACTTC.

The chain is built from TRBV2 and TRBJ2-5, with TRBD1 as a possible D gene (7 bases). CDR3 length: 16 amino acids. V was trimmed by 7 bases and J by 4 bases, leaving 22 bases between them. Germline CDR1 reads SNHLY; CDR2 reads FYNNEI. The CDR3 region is CASKKDQGGFGETQYF. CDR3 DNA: TGTGCCAGCAAAAAGGACCAGGGGGGCTTCGGAGAGACCCAGTACTTC.

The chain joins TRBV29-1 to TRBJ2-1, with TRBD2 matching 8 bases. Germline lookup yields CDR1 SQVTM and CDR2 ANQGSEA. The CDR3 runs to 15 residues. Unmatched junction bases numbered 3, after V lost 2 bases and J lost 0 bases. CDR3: CSVEPSGSSYNEQFF. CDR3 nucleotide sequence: TGCAGCGTTGAACCGAGCGGGAGCTCCTACAATGAGCAGTTCTTC.

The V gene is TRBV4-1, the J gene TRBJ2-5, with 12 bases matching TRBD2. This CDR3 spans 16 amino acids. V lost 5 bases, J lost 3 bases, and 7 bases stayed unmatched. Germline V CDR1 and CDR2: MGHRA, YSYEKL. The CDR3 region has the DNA TGCGCCAGCAGCTCCCCGACTAGCGGGAGAAAAGAGACCCAGTACTTC. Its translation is CASSSPTSGRKETQYF.

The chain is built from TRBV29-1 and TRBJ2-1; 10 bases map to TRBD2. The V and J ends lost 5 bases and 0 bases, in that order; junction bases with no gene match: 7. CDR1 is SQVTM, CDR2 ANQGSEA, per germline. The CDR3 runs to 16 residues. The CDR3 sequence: CSVTSGAPSSYNEQFF. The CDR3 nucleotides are TGCAGCGTTACTAGCGGGGCCCCGAGCTCCTACAATGAGCAGTTCTTC.

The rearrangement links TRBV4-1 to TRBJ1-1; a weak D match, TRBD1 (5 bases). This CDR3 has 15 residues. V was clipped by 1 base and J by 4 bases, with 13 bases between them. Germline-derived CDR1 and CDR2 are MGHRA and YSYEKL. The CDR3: CASSQVTVSITEAFF. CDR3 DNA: TGCGCCAGCAGCCAAGTGACAGTTTCGATCACTGAAGCTTTCTTT.

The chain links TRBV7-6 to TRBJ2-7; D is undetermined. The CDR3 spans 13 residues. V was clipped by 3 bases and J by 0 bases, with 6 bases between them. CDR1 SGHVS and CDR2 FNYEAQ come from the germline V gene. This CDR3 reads CASSLAGSYEQYF. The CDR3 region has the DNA TGTGCCAGCAGCTTGGCTGGCTCCTACGAGCAGTACTTC. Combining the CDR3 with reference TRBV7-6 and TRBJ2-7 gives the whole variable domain GAGVSQSPRYKVTKRGQDVALRCDPISGHVSLYWYRQALGQGPEFLTYFNYEAQQDKSGLPNDRFSAERPEGSISTLTIQRTEQRDSAMYRCASSLAGSYEQYFGPGTRLTVT.

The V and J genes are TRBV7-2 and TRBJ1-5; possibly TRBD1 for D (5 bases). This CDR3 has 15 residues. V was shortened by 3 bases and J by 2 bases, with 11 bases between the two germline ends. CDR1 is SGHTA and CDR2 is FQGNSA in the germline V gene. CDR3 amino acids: CASSFTRGGNQPQHF. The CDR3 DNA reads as TGTGCCAGCAGCTTTACAAGGGGCGGCAATCAGCCCCAGCATTTT.

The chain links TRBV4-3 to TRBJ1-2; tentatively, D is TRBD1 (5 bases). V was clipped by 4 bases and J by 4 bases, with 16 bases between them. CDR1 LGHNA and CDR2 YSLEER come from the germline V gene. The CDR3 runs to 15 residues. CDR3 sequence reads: CASSPGRTGGYGYTF. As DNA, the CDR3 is TGCGCCAGCAGCCCGGGACGTACGGGGGGCTATGGCTACACCTTC.

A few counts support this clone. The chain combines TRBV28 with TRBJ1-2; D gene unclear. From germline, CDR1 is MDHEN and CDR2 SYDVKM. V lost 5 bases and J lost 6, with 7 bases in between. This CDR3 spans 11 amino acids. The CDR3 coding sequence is TGTGCCAGCAGTCGGCTAGATGGCTACACCTTC. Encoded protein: CASSRLDGYTF.

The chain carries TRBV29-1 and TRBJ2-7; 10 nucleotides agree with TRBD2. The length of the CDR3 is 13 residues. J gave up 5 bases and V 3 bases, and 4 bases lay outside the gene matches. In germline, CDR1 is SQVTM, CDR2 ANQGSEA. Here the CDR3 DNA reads TGCAGCGTTGATTTTACTAGCGGGGACGAGCAGTACTTC. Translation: CSVDFTSGDEQYF.

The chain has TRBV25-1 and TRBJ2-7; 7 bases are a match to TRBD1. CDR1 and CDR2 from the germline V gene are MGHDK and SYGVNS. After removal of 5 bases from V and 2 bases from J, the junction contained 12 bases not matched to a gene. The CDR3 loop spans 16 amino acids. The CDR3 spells CASSRGRGTETYEQYF. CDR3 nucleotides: TGTGCCAGCAGTAGGGGGAGAGGGACAGAGACCTACGAGCAGTACTTC.

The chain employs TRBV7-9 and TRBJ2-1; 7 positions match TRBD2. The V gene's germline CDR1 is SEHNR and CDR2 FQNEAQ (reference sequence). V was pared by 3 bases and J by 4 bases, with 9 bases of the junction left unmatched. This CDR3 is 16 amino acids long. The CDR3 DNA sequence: TGTGCCAGCAGCTTCTGGGGGGGAGGGCCTTACAATGAGCAGTTCTTC. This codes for CASSFWGGGPYNEQFF.

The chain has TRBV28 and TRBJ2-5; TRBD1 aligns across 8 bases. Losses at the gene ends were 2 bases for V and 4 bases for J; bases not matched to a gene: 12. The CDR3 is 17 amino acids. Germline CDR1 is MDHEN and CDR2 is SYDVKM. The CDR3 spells CASSLSLRGRGRETQYF. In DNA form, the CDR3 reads TGTGCCAGCAGTTTAAGTCTGCGGGGCAGGGGGCGAGAGACCCAGTACTTC.

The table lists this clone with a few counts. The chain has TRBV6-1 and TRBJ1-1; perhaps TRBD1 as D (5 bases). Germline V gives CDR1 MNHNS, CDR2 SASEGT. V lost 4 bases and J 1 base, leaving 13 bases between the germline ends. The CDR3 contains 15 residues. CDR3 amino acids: CASSAVDSWNTEAFF. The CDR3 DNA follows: TGTGCCAGCAGTGCCGTCGACAGTTGGAACACTGAAGCTTTCTTT.

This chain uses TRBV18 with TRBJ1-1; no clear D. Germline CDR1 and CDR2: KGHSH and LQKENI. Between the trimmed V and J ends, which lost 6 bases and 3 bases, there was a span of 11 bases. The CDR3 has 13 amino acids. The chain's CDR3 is CASSSGGDTEAFF. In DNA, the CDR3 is TGTGCCAGCTCTTCGGGAGGTGACACTGAAGCTTTCTTT.

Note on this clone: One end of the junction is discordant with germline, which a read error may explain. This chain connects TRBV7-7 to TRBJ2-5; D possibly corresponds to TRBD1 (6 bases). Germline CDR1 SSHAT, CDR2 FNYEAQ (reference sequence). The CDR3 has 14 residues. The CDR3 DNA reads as TGTGCCAGCAGCCCTAGAGGGGCAGGGGAGAGCCAGTACTTC. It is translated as CASSPRGAGESQYF.

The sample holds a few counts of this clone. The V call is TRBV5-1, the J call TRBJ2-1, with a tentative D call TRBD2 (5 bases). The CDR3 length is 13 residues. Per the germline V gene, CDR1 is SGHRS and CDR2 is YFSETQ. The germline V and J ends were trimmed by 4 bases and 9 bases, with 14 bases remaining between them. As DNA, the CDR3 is TGCGCCAGCAGCCAGCAGATGAGCGGTGAGCAGTTCTTC. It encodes CASSQQMSGEQFF.

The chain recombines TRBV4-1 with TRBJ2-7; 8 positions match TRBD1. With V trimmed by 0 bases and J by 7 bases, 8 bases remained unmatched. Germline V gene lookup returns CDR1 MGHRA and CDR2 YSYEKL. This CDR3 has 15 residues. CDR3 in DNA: TGCGCCAGCAGCCAAGATCATGGGACAGGAAGGGAGCAGTACTTC. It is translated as CASSQDHGTGREQYF.

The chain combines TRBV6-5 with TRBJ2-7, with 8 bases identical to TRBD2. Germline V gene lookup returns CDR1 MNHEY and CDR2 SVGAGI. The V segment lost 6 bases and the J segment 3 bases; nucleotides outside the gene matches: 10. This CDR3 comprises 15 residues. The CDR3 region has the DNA TGTGCCAGCAGCGTCGGGGGGGCTAGCGGCTACGAGCAGTACTTC. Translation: CASSVGGASGYEQYF.

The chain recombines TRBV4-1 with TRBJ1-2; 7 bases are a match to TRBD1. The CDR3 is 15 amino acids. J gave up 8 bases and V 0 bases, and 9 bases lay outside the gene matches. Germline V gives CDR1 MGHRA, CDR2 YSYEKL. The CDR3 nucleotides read TGCGCCAGCAGCCAAGAGGCCGGGACAGCGCGGGGCTACACCTTC. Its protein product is CASSQEAGTARGYTF.